A single sample gave rise to the 27 T cell receptor beta chains below, sequenced in a study of cytomegalovirus exposure and HLA in healthy donors (dated 2017 in TCRdb). The library was built by means of the immunoSEQ multiplex PCR assay. Here the immuneACCESS table is served through TCRdb, limited to in-frame sequences with V and J called. Missing clones are a known gap in these copies; in checked studies unresolved V genes cover under half, and the rest lacks a known reason. A total of about 140,000 clones appear in this sample, roughly 79% of them only once. In total, the top ten clones hold less than 35% of the sample. Input material: PBMCs. These receptor sequences come from a man aged 30-40 years in good health and CMV-seropositive.

The genes are TRBV6-4 and TRBJ1-2; 8 nucleotides match TRBD1. The ends lost 2 bases at V and 4 bases at J; junction bases unmatched: 6. The CDR3 spans 15 residues. Germline assignment: CDR1 MRHNA and CDR2 SNTAGT. The CDR3 here is CASSDGAGGSYGYTF. In DNA, the CDR3 is TGTGCCAGCAGTGACGGGGCAGGGGGCTCCTATGGCTACACCTTC.

V gene TRBV18 combines with J gene TRBJ1-1; weak D call: TRBD1 (5 bases). The length of the CDR3 is 12 residues. Germline V gene sequence: CDR1 KGHSH, CDR2 LQKENI. V was cut by 3 bases and J by 7 bases, with 9 bases left in between. CDR3 residues: CASSPQGGEAFF. CDR3 DNA sequence: TGTGCCAGCTCACCCCAGGGCGGTGAAGCTTTCTTT.

The genes are TRBV19 and TRBJ1-1; 7 bases are a match to TRBD1. The trim removed 4 bases at V and 1 base at J, leaving 12 bases unmatched. This CDR3 is built from 17 residues. CDR1 LNHDA and CDR2 SQIVND come from the germline V gene (reference sequence). DNA of the CDR3: TGTGCCAGTAGTACGTCAGGGGGGCAGACCCAGAACACTGAAGCTTTCTTT. Translation gives CASSTSGGQTQNTEAFF.

The J gene is TRBJ1-1, the V gene TRBV6-5; D unresolved. Trimming left V 2 bases short and J 5 bases short, with 9 bases between. The germline gives CDR1 MNHEY, CDR2 SVGAGI. The CDR3 sequence is 13 residues long. CDR3 sequence: CASSYVRDTEAFF. CDR3 nucleotides: TGTGCCAGCAGTTACGTCCGGGATACTGAAGCTTTCTTT.

The chain links TRBV4-3 to TRBJ1-6; D is ambiguous. V gave up 0 bases and J gave up 7 bases, with 10 bases separating them. CDR3 length equals 15 residues. Germline V gene lookup returns CDR1 LGHNA and CDR2 YSLEER. In DNA form, the CDR3 reads TGCGCCAGCAGCCAAGATGACACGGGGAATTCACCCCTCCACTTT. It codes for CASSQDDTGNSPLHF.

This clone has just a few counts. The rearrangement joins TRBV7-3 to TRBJ2-1, with TRBD1 as a possible D gene (7 bases). Trimming removed 1 base from V and 9 bases from J, with 25 bases in between. The length of the CDR3 is 18 residues. CDR1 and CDR2 (germline): SGHTA, FQGTGA. CDR3 DNA sequence: TGTGCCAGCAGCTTAAAGGGTCCAGGGGGGAGCGACTCAGTTGAGCAGTTCTTC. Protein: CASSLKGPGGSDSVEQFF.

The rearrangement joins TRBV5-8 to TRBJ2-7; TRBD1 matches at 8 bases. Germline CDR1 and CDR2: SGHTS and YDEGEE. The CDR3 is 15 amino acids. Unmatched junction bases numbered 8, after V lost 0 bases and J lost 6 bases. The CDR3: CASSLVAGGFLEQYF. The DNA for the CDR3 is TGTGCCAGCAGCTTGGTGGCAGGGGGCTTTCTCGAGCAGTACTTC.

This rearrangement joins TRBV13 to TRBJ2-7; tentatively, D is TRBD1 (5 bases). The germline gives CDR1 PRHDT, CDR2 FYEKMQ (reference sequence). V shed 5 bases and J shed 9 bases, with 11 bases lying between them. The CDR3 length is 11 residues. The CDR3 DNA is TGTGCCAGCAGCCAGGCCCAGGGGCAGTACTTC. Its protein product is CASSQAQGQYF.

This rearrangement joins TRBV29-1 to TRBJ2-5; 7 nucleotides agree with TRBD2. Germline trimming cut 4 bases from V and 2 bases from J; bases unmatched to any gene: 10. This CDR3 is 15 amino acids long. Looked up from germline, CDR1 is SQVTM and CDR2 is ANQGSEA. CDR3 residues: CSVAGASGPQETQYF. DNA of the CDR3: TGCAGCGTTGCCGGGGCTAGCGGACCACAAGAGACCCAGTACTTC.

The V and J genes are TRBV4-1 and TRBJ1-1, with 8 bases lining up with TRBD1. Trimming removed 4 bases from V and 4 bases from J; junction bases left unmatched: 5. The CDR3 spans 14 residues. Looked up from germline, CDR1 is MGHRA and CDR2 is YSYEKL. This CDR3 is CASSPPTGATEAFF. CDR3 in DNA: TGCGCCAGCAGCCCGCCGACAGGGGCCACTGAAGCTTTCTTT.

The rearrangement uses TRBV25-1 and TRBJ2-7; tentatively, D is TRBD2 (6 bases). V dropped 6 bases and J dropped 4 bases, with 19 bases sitting between them. CDR3 length: 15 residues. Germline assignment: CDR1 MGHDK and CDR2 SYGVNS. This CDR3 reads CASRQEGTGLYEQYF. The CDR3 DNA is TGTGCCAGCAGACAGGAGGGGACGGGCTTATACGAGCAGTACTTC.

In DNA form, the CDR3 reads TGTGCCAGCAGCATGGGACTAGCGGGTTCCGGGGAGCTGTTTTTT. Translated, it gives CASSMGLAGSGELFF. The chain links TRBV25-1 to TRBJ2-2, with 12 bases fitting TRBD2. This CDR3 region has 15 residues. V lost 6 bases and J lost 6; bases outside the gene matches: 5. In germline, CDR1 is MGHDK, CDR2 SYGVNS. Drawing the rest from reference TRBV25-1 and TRBJ2-2, the complete variable domain is EADIYQTPRYLVIGTGKKITLECSQTMGHDKMYWYQQDPGMELHLIHYSYGVNSTEKGDLSSESTVSRIRTEHFPLTLESARPSHTSQYLCASSMGLAGSGELFFGEGSRLTVL.

This clone was recorded at least ten times. The V call is TRBV27, the J call TRBJ2-7; D possibly corresponds to TRBD2 (6 bases). This CDR3 region has 15 residues. Germline CDR1 and CDR2: MNHEY and SMNVEV (reference sequence). Trimming shortened V by 5 bases and J by 3 bases, and 17 bases separated the two germline ends. The CDR3 nucleotides read TGTGCCAGCAGTCTAGGTAGCGGCCCGGGCTACGAGCAGTACTTC. It specifies CASSLGSGPGYEQYF.

The CDR3 bases are TGCGCCAGCAGCCCTAGGGACATTTCTCTATCCGGGGAGCTGTTTTTT. Translated: CASSPRDISLSGELFF. V is TRBV5-1 and J is TRBJ2-2; weak D call: TRBD1 (6 bases). The V end lost 4 bases, the J end lost 6 bases, and 19 bases lay between the germline ends. The CDR3 spans 16 residues. Germline V gene data show CDR1 as SGHRS and CDR2 as YFSETQ. The full variable domain, with the rest looked up from reference TRBV5-1 and TRBJ2-2, is KAGVTQTPRYLIKTRGQQVTLSCSPISGHRSVSWYQQTPGQGLQFLFEYFSETQRNKGNFPGRFSGRQFSNSRSEMNVSTLELGDSALYLCASSPRDISLSGELFFGEGSRLTVL.

This clone was recorded a few times. The chain carries TRBV7-2 and TRBJ2-1; 7 bases map to TRBD2. The CDR3 is made up of 15 amino acids. Per the germline V gene, CDR1 is SGHTA and CDR2 is FQGNSA. J lost 7 bases, V lost 5 bases, and 11 bases had no gene match. CDR3 protein: CASSPGRGSENEQFF. DNA of the CDR3: TGTGCCAGCAGCCCGGGGCGCGGGAGTGAAAATGAGCAGTTCTTC.

The V call is TRBV5-1, the J call TRBJ2-2, with a weak D call TRBD1 (6 bases). The CDR3 length is 19 residues. Germline CDR1 is SGHRS and CDR2 is YFSETQ. Trimming removed 2 bases from V and 3 bases from J, with 23 bases in between. The chain's CDR3 is CASSLEFGRGRSDTGELFF. DNA of the CDR3: TGCGCCAGCAGCTTAGAATTTGGTAGGGGGAGATCGGACACCGGGGAGCTGTTTTTT.

The V gene is TRBV18, the J gene TRBJ2-5, with D possibly being TRBD2 (6 bases). V was trimmed by 0 bases and J by 3 bases, leaving 8 bases between them. The CDR3 is made up of 14 amino acids. Germline values: CDR1 KGHSH, CDR2 LQKENI. In DNA form, the CDR3 reads TGTGCCAGCTCACCACCTCCGGGGGAAGAGACCCAGTACTTC. Translation gives CASSPPPGEETQYF.

The chain uses TRBV11-2 and TRBJ2-7; tentatively, D is TRBD1 (6 bases). V lost 5 bases and J lost 3, with 8 bases in between. The germline V gene has CDR1 SGHAT and CDR2 FQNNGV. The CDR3 is made up of 12 amino acids. The CDR3 DNA is TGTGCCAGCAGCCTCAGGGGCTACGAGCAGTACTTC. Protein sequence: CASSLRGYEQYF.

In DNA, the CDR3 is TGTGCCAGCAGTTACTTCGACAGGCGATATGGCTACACCTTC. Translating it yields CASSYFDRRYGYTF. The chain joins TRBV6-6 to TRBJ1-2; TRBD1 might be the D (6 bases). Trimming removed 1 base from V and 5 bases from J, with 11 bases in between. Per the germline V gene, CDR1 is MNHNY and CDR2 is SVGAGI (reference sequence). This CDR3 has 14 residues.

On this clone: Other DNA sequences in the same sample also yield this CDR3. The chain employs TRBV7-2 and TRBJ1-1; D is uncertain. V was trimmed by 2 bases and J by 1 base, leaving 5 bases between them. The CDR3 has 13 amino acids. Germline assignment: CDR1 SGHTA and CDR2 FQGNSA. The CDR3 DNA sequence: TGTGCCAGCAGCTTACAGGAGAACACTGAAGCTTTCTTT. This encodes CASSLQENTEAFF.

This clone has just one count. The rearrangement joins TRBV2 to TRBJ2-1, with 12 bases identical to TRBD2. The CDR3 contains 15 residues. The germline gives CDR1 SNHLY, CDR2 FYNNEI. J was trimmed by 8 bases and V by 4 bases; bases with no gene match: 6. CDR3 nucleotide sequence: TGTGCCAGCAGTGGATCTAGCGGGAGGGCCGATGAGCAGTTCTTC. This translates into CASSGSSGRADEQFF.

This chain's CDR3 is CASSRGTGEFF. The CDR3 DNA follows: TGTGCCAGCAGCCGCGGGACAGGGGAATTCTTC. V gene TRBV7-9 combines with J gene TRBJ2-1; 10 bases fit TRBD1. V dropped 5 bases and J dropped 16; count of bases not matched to a gene: 5. The CDR3 covers 11 residues. The germline CDR1 and CDR2 sequences are SEHNR and FQNEAQ (reference sequence).

The chain couples TRBV6-1 to TRBJ1-1; D is uncertain. Germline CDR1 reads MNHNS; CDR2 reads SASEGT. The length of the CDR3 is 13 residues. Trimming removed 7 bases from V and 3 bases from J, with 12 bases in between. The CDR3 DNA reads TGTGCCAGCAACCCGGTGTACCACACTGAAGCTTTCTTT. Residues: CASNPVYHTEAFF.

The chain recombines TRBV5-1 with TRBJ2-1; D remains ambiguous. Looked up from germline, CDR1 is SGHRS and CDR2 is YFSETQ. This CDR3 is built from 14 residues. The V and J ends lost 0 bases and 1 base respectively, with 5 bases between them. CDR3 in DNA: TGCGCCAGCAGCTTGGGACTTTCCTACAATGAGCAGTTCTTC. Translated: CASSLGLSYNEQFF.

The rearrangement joins TRBV5-1 to TRBJ2-3; 7 bases are shared with TRBD2. Germline V lookup: CDR1 SGHRS, CDR2 YFSETQ. The trim removed 6 bases at V and 5 bases at J, leaving 9 bases unmatched. CDR3 length: 14 amino acids. For the CDR3, the DNA is TGCGCCAGCAAGTCGGAGGGAGGGGTAGATACGCAGTATTTT. Protein: CASKSEGGVDTQYF.

The chain uses TRBV6-6 and TRBJ1-6; D may be TRBD1 (5 bases). The germline V gene has CDR1 MNHNY and CDR2 SVGAGI (reference sequence). The germline V and J ends were trimmed by 6 bases and 5 bases, with 11 bases remaining between them. The length of the CDR3 is 14 residues. The CDR3 bases are TGTGCCAGCAGCCCCCAGGGTAATAATTCACCCCTCCACTTT. This codes for CASSPQGNNSPLHF.

This clone was counted once. The chain couples TRBV18 to TRBJ2-7, with D maybe TRBD1 (6 bases). This CDR3 spans 16 amino acids. The germline V and J ends were trimmed by 0 bases and 3 bases, with 15 bases remaining between them. Germline V gives CDR1 KGHSH, CDR2 LQKENI. The CDR3 DNA reads as TGTGCCAGCTCACCACCGGTTGAACAGGGAAACTACGAGCAGTACTTC. Translation gives CASSPPVEQGNYEQYF.